These 24 T cell receptor beta chains share one sample of origin, sequenced in a study of blood T cell repertoires in COVID-19. TCRdb's copy holds only in-frame clones and misses some; the assay was immunoSEQ multiplex PCR. The profile shows about 260,000 clones, 86% of them singletons. The specimen sequenced was PBMCs or T cells enriched from blood (not recorded which). These receptors were collected from a woman aged 45-60 years who had recovered from COVID-19.

This rearrangement joins TRBV24-1 to TRBJ2-3; 7 positions match TRBD1. The V gene end was trimmed by 5 bases and the J gene end by 5 bases; junction bases not matched to a gene: 9. CDR1 is KGHDR, CDR2 SFDVKD, per germline. The CDR3 spans 15 residues. As DNA, the CDR3 is TGTGCCACCAGTGGGGGACAGTCCGTTGTAGATACGCAGTATTTT. This encodes CATSGGQSVVDTQYF.

CDR3 loop: CASGLVSGRAFADTQYF. The CDR3 nucleotides read TGTGCTAGTGGTTTGGTAAGCGGGAGGGCCTTCGCAGATACGCAGTATTTT. The chain employs TRBV12-5 and TRBJ2-3, with 10 bases lining up with TRBD2. The J segment lost 4 bases and the V segment lost 0 bases, leaving 7 bases of the junction unmatched. Looked up from germline, CDR1 is LGHNT and CDR2 is FRNRAP. CDR3 length equals 17 residues.

This chain connects TRBV9 to TRBJ1-3, with 10 nucleotides matching TRBD1. The V gene end was trimmed by 1 base and the J gene end by 2 bases; junction bases not matched to a gene: 6. CDR3 length equals 17 residues. Germline CDR1 SGDLS, CDR2 YYNGEE. CDR3 residues: CASSVTHGTGAGNTIYF. Written as DNA, the CDR3 is TGTGCCAGCAGCGTAACACATGGGACAGGGGCTGGAAACACCATATATTTT.

This clone was picked up a small number of times. This chain links TRBV28 with TRBJ1-1; no clear D gene. This CDR3 has 14 amino acids. CDR1 and CDR2 (germline): MDHEN, SYDVKM. Trimming left V 1 base short and J 0 bases short, with 6 bases between. This CDR3 reads CASSLYELNTEAFF. The CDR3 DNA reads as TGTGCCAGCAGTTTATATGAGTTGAACACTGAAGCTTTCTTT.

The chain combines TRBV7-9 with TRBJ2-7, with 10 bases fitting TRBD1. J was trimmed by 4 bases and V by 4 bases; bases with no gene match: 7. This CDR3 has 15 residues. Per the germline V gene, CDR1 is SEHNR and CDR2 is FQNEAQ (reference sequence). CDR3 sequence (DNA): TGTGCCAGCAGCTCCGACAGGGGGCTTTTGTACGAGCAGTACTTC. It codes for CASSSDRGLLYEQYF.

The chain uses TRBV6-5 and TRBJ1-5; tentatively, D is TRBD1 (6 bases). CDR1 is MNHEY and CDR2 is SVGAGI in the germline V gene. V lost 6 bases and J lost 2, with 14 bases in between. The CDR3 is made up of 15 amino acids. The chain's CDR3 is CASSLGGGGNQPQHF. For the CDR3, the DNA is TGTGCCAGCAGCCTCGGCGGGGGCGGCAATCAGCCCCAGCATTTT.

J is TRBJ2-1 and V is TRBV28, with D unclear. The ends were cut back, 3 bases at V and 10 bases at J, with 10 bases in the middle. Germline CDR1 and CDR2: MDHEN and SYDVKM. This CDR3 spans 12 amino acids. CDR3 in amino acids: CASSFIFREQFF. The CDR3 DNA sequence: TGTGCCAGCAGTTTTATTTTCCGGGAGCAGTTCTTC.

The chain carries TRBV29-1 and TRBJ1-2; 9 bases agree with TRBD1. The J segment lost 0 bases and the V segment lost 7 bases, leaving 3 bases of the junction unmatched. The CDR3 has 13 amino acids. Germline V gives CDR1 SQVTM, CDR2 ANQGSEA. CDR3 amino acids: CSADRGTNYGYTF. In nucleotides, the CDR3 is TGCAGCGCGGACAGGGGAACTAACTATGGCTACACCTTC.

The J gene is TRBJ2-2, the V gene TRBV15, with TRBD1 matching over 7 bases. Looked up from germline, CDR1 is LNHNV and CDR2 is YYDKDF (reference sequence). After removal of 6 bases from V and 0 bases from J, the junction contained 7 bases not matched to a gene. This CDR3 is built from 16 residues. Written as DNA, the CDR3 is TGTGCCACCAGGAGAACGGGACAGTCGAACACCGGGGAGCTGTTTTTT. Protein sequence: CATRRTGQSNTGELFF.

This sequence joins TRBV19 and TRBJ1-6; 7 bases are shared with TRBD1. V dropped 8 bases and J dropped 9; count of bases not matched to a gene: 10. CDR3 length: 14 residues. Germline CDR1 LNHDA, CDR2 SQIVND (reference sequence). CDR3 coding DNA: TGTGCCAGTGCCCGACAGGGCTCTGCTTCACCCCTCCACTTT. Translation: CASARQGSASPLHF.

The chain combines TRBV4-3 with TRBJ1-3; the D is unclear. The germline V and J ends were trimmed by 0 bases and 2 bases, with 14 bases remaining between them. Germline CDR1 LGHNA, CDR2 YSLEER. The CDR3 has 17 residues. The chain's CDR3 is CASSQDSRGGTGNTIYF. DNA of the CDR3: TGCGCCAGCAGCCAAGATTCTCGGGGTGGTACTGGAAACACCATATATTTT.

The chain links TRBV5-1 to TRBJ2-2, with D perhaps TRBD2 (5 bases). The CDR3 length is 15 residues. V was pared by 0 bases and J by 4 bases, with 10 bases between. From germline, CDR1 is SGHRS and CDR2 YFSETQ. The CDR3 DNA reads as TGCGCCAGCAGCTTGGTATCGGGGAGCACCGGGGAGCTGTTTTTT. Protein sequence: CASSLVSGSTGELFF. Full variable domain (rest looked up from reference TRBV5-1 and TRBJ2-2): KAGVTQTPRYLIKTRGQQVTLSCSPISGHRSVSWYQQTPGQGLQFLFEYFSETQRNKGNFPGRFSGRQFSNSRSEMNVSTLELGDSALYLCASSLVSGSTGELFFGEGSRLTVL.

J is TRBJ2-1 and V is TRBV15; perhaps TRBD2 as D (7 bases). Germline V CDR1 and CDR2: LNHNV, YYDKDF (reference sequence). V dropped 1 base and J dropped 10 bases, with 20 bases sitting between them. The CDR3 runs 16 residues. The CDR3 protein is CATSRGGGGSAYEQFF. CDR3 DNA sequence: TGTGCCACCAGCAGAGGAGGGGGGGGCTCGGCCTACGAGCAGTTCTTC.

This clone was seen a single time. V usage is TRBV30 and J usage is TRBJ1-2; a possible D gene is TRBD1 (6 bases). Deletions cut 4 bases from V and 2 bases from J, with 14 bases between. The CDR3 is 14 amino acids. Per germline, CDR1 GTSNPN and CDR2 SVGIG (reference sequence). The CDR3, as DNA: TGTGCCTGGAACACAGGGCTCGGCAACTATGGCTACACCTTC. Amino acid sequence: CAWNTGLGNYGYTF.

The J gene is TRBJ2-2, the V gene TRBV29-1; D remains unclear. The CDR3 is made up of 13 amino acids. Trimming left V 7 bases short and J 1 base short, with 10 bases between. Germline V gene sequence: CDR1 SQVTM, CDR2 ANQGSEA. The CDR3 bases are TGCAGCGGCCTCCAACAGAACACCGGGGAGCTGTTTTTT. Its translation is CSGLQQNTGELFF.

This rearrangement joins TRBV2 to TRBJ2-1; 13 nucleotides match TRBD2. The CDR3 sequence is 18 residues long. The J segment lost 4 bases and the V segment lost 5 bases, leaving 11 bases of the junction unmatched. CDR1 SNHLY and CDR2 FYNNEI come from the germline V gene. The CDR3 reads CASSQTGPLAGGYNEQFF. The DNA for the CDR3 is TGTGCCAGCAGTCAAACCGGCCCACTAGCGGGGGGGTACAATGAGCAGTTCTTC.

This chain joins TRBV29-1 and TRBJ1-2; D is perhaps TRBD1 (6 bases). There are 16 residues in the CDR3. Trimming took 2 bases from V and 6 from J, leaving 22 bases between them. In germline, CDR1 is SQVTM, CDR2 ANQGSEA. Here the CDR3 DNA reads TGCAGCGTTGAATCCCTCAGGGGTTTTGGGTTCGATGGCTACACCTTC. The encoded protein is CSVESLRGFGFDGYTF.

The V and J genes are TRBV4-1 and TRBJ2-7; 9 bases line up with TRBD1. CDR1 and CDR2 from the germline V gene are MGHRA and YSYEKL. J was trimmed by 6 bases and V by 1 base; bases with no gene match: 4. CDR3 length: 14 amino acids. For the CDR3, the DNA is TGCGCCAGCAGCCAAGGACAGGGGGTAGGCGAGCAGTACTTC. Amino acids: CASSQGQGVGEQYF.

The J gene is TRBJ2-3, the V gene TRBV29-1; 8 bases match TRBD2. Germline V CDR1 and CDR2: SQVTM, ANQGSEA. There are 16 residues in the CDR3. V dropped 0 bases and J dropped 3; count of bases not matched to a gene: 8. CDR3 nucleotides: TGCAGCGTTGAAGATCTTTCCGCGGGAGGAACAGATACGCAGTATTTT. This gives the protein CSVEDLSAGGTDTQYF.

On this clone: Other DNA sequences in the sample encode the same CDR3. The chain recombines TRBV6-2 or TRBV6-3 with TRBJ2-7; the D is unclear. V lost 2 bases and J lost 3, with 5 bases in between. Germline V gene lookup returns CDR1 MNHEY and CDR2 SVGEGT. The CDR3 runs 12 residues. CDR3 sequence reads: CASSYPVYEQYF. CDR3 sequence (DNA): TGTGCCAGCAGTTACCCCGTCTACGAGCAGTACTTC.

This sequence joins TRBV7-6 and TRBJ2-2, with D tentatively TRBD1 (5 bases). CDR1 and CDR2 (germline): SGHVS, FNYEAQ. The CDR3 length is 14 residues. V was cut by 6 bases and J by 4 bases, with 12 bases left in between. The CDR3 protein is CASRLGQITGELFF. In DNA, the CDR3 is TGTGCCAGCAGGCTGGGGCAAATCACCGGGGAGCTGTTTTTT.

V usage is TRBV5-8 and J usage is TRBJ2-4, with D maybe TRBD1 (6 bases). The CDR3 sequence is 19 residues long. CDR1 is SGHTS and CDR2 is YDEGEE in the germline V gene. V lost 0 bases and J lost 0, with 19 bases in between. DNA for the CDR3: TGTGCCAGCAGCTTGGCCACAGGGCTAAGAACTTTAGCCAAAAACATTCAGTACTTC. This encodes CASSLATGLRTLAKNIQYF.

The V and J genes are TRBV6-5 and TRBJ1-5, with D maybe TRBD1 (5 bases). Germline assignment: CDR1 MNHEY and CDR2 SVGAGI. The CDR3 consists of 15 residues. Trimming removed 6 bases from V and 4 bases from J, with 16 bases in between. The CDR3 here is CASRDGRGWNQPQHF. In nucleotides, the CDR3 is TGTGCCAGCAGGGACGGGAGGGGCTGGAATCAGCCCCAGCATTTT.

This chain uses TRBV10-2 with TRBJ2-3, with D uncertain. Germline-derived CDR1 and CDR2 are WSHSY and SAAADI. V lost 0 bases, J lost 3 bases, and 4 bases lay in between. This CDR3 comprises 13 residues. The CDR3 is CASSESRTDTQYF. CDR3 coding DNA: TGCGCCAGCAGTGAGTCTCGGACAGATACGCAGTATTTT.